This TCR beta chain is from a study of shared clonotypes between healthy human individuals (dated by TCRdb to 2018 to 2021). Concerning the study at large: The cohort included three men and two women between 18 and 49 years of age. To increase sequencing depth and limit assay-specific biases, different laboratories used diverse techniques to prepare libraries and sequence TCR repertoires. Blood TCR repertoires of several healthy adults were deeply sequenced to estimate repertoire size and the extent of clonotype sharing between individuals. Leukapheresis yielded between about 0.94 and 10 billion PBMCs per donor. For each donor, CD4 naive and CD4 memory were each run on three plates, CD8 naive on two plates, and CD8 memory on one plate. Summary of the overall study and its limitations: About 5% of naive CD4, around 4% of naive CD8, 2.3% of memory CD4, and less than 0.45% of memory CD8 clonotypes were shared across several donors. Clonotypes shared by all four sorted-subset donors showed higher generation probabilities than non-shared clonotypes. Only blood was sampled, and tissue TCR repertoires likely differ from those in blood. Pairwise subsampling indicated that sequencing depth was expected to affect the degree of clonotype sharing among donors. The small number of donors limited the genetic and exposure-history diversity represented. Incomplete sequencing was indicated by rarefaction of sorted-subset datasets, despite the large sequencing depth. Estimated clonotype richness was generally larger for naive than for memory subsets.

The CDR3 holds 12 amino acids from the cysteine to the phenylalanine. Only CDR3 DNA is held: 36 bases, read in frame from base 1. CDR1 SQVTM and CDR2 ANQGSEA were looked up in the germline V gene. V was cut back by 4 bases and J by 0 bases, leaving a gap of 7 bases between them. TCR CDR3 regions were amplified from genomic DNA by multiplex PCR using the deep immunoSEQ assay. Extracted genomic DNA from each cell subset was distributed evenly across all wells of several immunoSEQ 96-well plates, and each plate was treated as a replicate. For sorted subsets, each replicate PCR was loaded with 200 ng genomic DNA, equivalent to 32,000 or so T cell genomes. Purified libraries were measured with a Qubit 3.0 fluorometer, size-checked on a Bioanalyzer 2100, and measured again with the KAPA Library Quantification kit. Every immunoSEQ 96-well plate was sequenced on a separate single-read 150-cycle Illumina NextSeq 550 flow cell. Per the authors' processing: The immunoSEQ output contained only junctional sequences without quality scores, so filtering could not match that applied to full-length reads. Sequences were annotated with PyIR, a Python wrapper for IgBLAST v1.9, using IMGT germline references to assign V/J genes and CDR3. Reads were filtered out if the reads had weak V/J assignments (E-value above 1e-6), no CDR3, stop codons, out-of-frame junctions, or ambiguous translated residues. V3J clonotypes were defined by identical inferred V gene, J gene, and CDR3 amino acid sequence. Percentage overlap between repertoires was calculated by dividing the number of shared unique clonotypes by the size of the smaller repertoire. Three approaches were used to assess repertoire richness: RTK rarefaction, the Chao1 estimator, and Recon v2.1 estimates of unobserved clonotypes. For all TCRbeta clonotypes obtained by the gDNA method from several donors, generation probabilities were computed with OLGA. Held by TCRdb, this immuneACCESS table contains in-frame sequences only and omits some clones. Under half of the omission traces to an unresolved V gene where checked; the cause of the rest is unknown. The V and J calls and clone size come from that table; D and trimming were worked out from the DNA. In this sample the table shows around 2,000,000 clones, approximately 95% of which occur a single time. Jointly, the top ten make up less than 1.5% of the sample.

A word on this clone: This clone's antigen is unknown. Base qualities are not at hand, and no much larger clone is one base apart.

CD8 naive samples were obtained by positive selection for CCR7 among CD45RO-negative cells, yielding a CD45RA+CCR7+ population from which TemRA cells were excluded. Healthy HIV-negative adults with no recently reported acute infections or vaccinations were included as donors. Only Caucasian adults living in Nashville, Tennessee, USA were represented among the donors. Blood was obtained by leukapheresis, after which PBMCs were separated by Ficoll-Histopaque density gradient centrifugation and cryopreserved in liquid nitrogen vapor phase. Purity and quantity of every magnetically sorted T cell population were checked by analytical flow cytometry. From each sorted fraction, genomic DNA was isolated and quantified by UV absorbance on a Nanodrop 2000c.

This clonotype was obtained from a man aged 18 to 30 in good health. The specimen was naive CD8+ T cells sorted from blood. According to the study, the label for this sample's cell subset or site signals: CD45RA+CCR7+. In this chain, TRBV29-1 is recombined with TRBJ2-7; the D gene lacks a confident call. The bases read TGCAGCGTTGGAGAGAGCTCCTACGAGCAGTACTTC. This yields the protein CSVGESSYEQYF.